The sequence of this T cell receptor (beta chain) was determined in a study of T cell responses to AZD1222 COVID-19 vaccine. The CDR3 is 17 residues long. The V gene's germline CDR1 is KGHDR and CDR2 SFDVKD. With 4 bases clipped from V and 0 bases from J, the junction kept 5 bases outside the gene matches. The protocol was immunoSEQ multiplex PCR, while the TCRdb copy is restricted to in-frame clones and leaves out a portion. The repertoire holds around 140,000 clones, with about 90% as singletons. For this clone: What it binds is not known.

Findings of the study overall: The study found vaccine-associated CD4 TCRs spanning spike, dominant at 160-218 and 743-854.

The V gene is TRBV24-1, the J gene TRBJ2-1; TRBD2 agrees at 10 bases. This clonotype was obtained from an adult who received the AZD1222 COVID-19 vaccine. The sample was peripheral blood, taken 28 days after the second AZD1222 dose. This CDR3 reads CATSDTSGMSSYNEQFF. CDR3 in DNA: TGTGCCACCAGTGACACTAGCGGGATGAGCTCCTACAATGAGCAGTTCTTC.